Described below is a single TCR beta chain sequence and its context. This CDR3 is built from 16 residues. V dropped 5 bases and J dropped 2; count of bases not matched to a gene: 8. In germline, CDR1 is MDHEN, CDR2 SYDVKM. The data derive from a study of blood T cell repertoires in COVID-19. Profiled with immunoSEQ multiplex PCR; TCRdb holds only in-frame clones, not every one. Of about 200,000 clones in the sample, roughly nine tenths were seen once. The chain employs TRBV28 and TRBJ1-5, with 8 bases aligning to TRBD1. The TCR comes from a woman aged 25-40 years with acute COVID-19. The sequencing input was PBMCs or T cells enriched from blood (not recorded which). CDR3 amino acids: CASSVNRGSGNQPQHF. DNA for the CDR3: TGTGCCAGCAGTGTAAACAGGGGGAGCGGCAATCAGCCCCAGCATTTT.